These 21 T cell receptor beta chains came from one sample sequenced in a study of T cell responses to AZD1222 COVID-19 vaccine. This table comes from immunoSEQ multiplex PCR, and its TCRdb copy is limited to in-frame clones, with some not included. Of about 190,000 clones listed, roughly 93% were seen once; the top ten hold 0.75% to 1%. Source: peripheral blood, taken on day 0 of AZD1222 vaccination. These receptors originate from an adult in good health.

The genes are TRBV7-8 and TRBJ1-2, with TRBD1 matching 9 bases. The CDR3 is 13 residues long. The J segment lost 8 bases and the V segment lost 5 bases, leaving 6 bases of the junction unmatched. Germline V lookup: CDR1 SGHVS, CDR2 FQNEAQ. DNA for the CDR3: TGTGCCAGCAGCAATAGACAGGGGGGCGGCTACACCTTC. Its protein product is CASSNRQGGGYTF.

The chain joins TRBV7-2 to TRBJ2-2; 9 nucleotides match TRBD2. In germline, CDR1 is SGHTA, CDR2 FQGNSA. J was trimmed by 0 bases and V by 0 bases; bases with no gene match: 2. The CDR3 runs to 17 residues. DNA for the CDR3: TGTGCCAGCAGCTTAGCGCCTAGCGGGACGAACACCGGGGAGCTGTTTTTT. It yields the protein CASSLAPSGTNTGELFF. Using reference TRBV7-2 and TRBJ2-2 for the parts outside the CDR3, the full variable domain is GAGVSQSPSNKVTEKGKDVELRCDPISGHTALYWYRQSLGQGLEFLIYFQGNSAPDKSGLPSDRFSAERTGGSVSTLTIQRTQQEDSAVYLCASSLAPSGTNTGELFFGEGSRLTVL.

The chain recombines TRBV7-2 with TRBJ2-3; 10 bases align to TRBD2. V shed 6 bases, J shed 3 bases, and the junction held 12 bases outside the gene matches. The V gene's germline CDR1 is SGHTA and CDR2 FQGNSA. CDR3 size: 17 residues. The CDR3 region has the DNA TGTGCCAGCAGTCCACTAGCGGGGAGTTGGGGTACAGATACGCAGTATTTT. Residues: CASSPLAGSWGTDTQYF.

This sequence joins TRBV10-2 and TRBJ2-3, with TRBD1 matching over 10 bases. The junction had 10 bases not matched to a gene; V was cut back by 6 bases and J by 4 bases. CDR1 WSHSY and CDR2 SAAADI come from the germline V gene. CDR3 length equals 16 residues. This chain's CDR3 is CASSKTRQGAADTQYF. Here the CDR3 DNA reads TGCGCCAGCAGCAAAACTAGACAGGGGGCCGCAGATACGCAGTATTTT.

V is TRBV28 and J is TRBJ2-5; D not resolved. This CDR3 contains 13 residues. CDR1 is MDHEN and CDR2 is SYDVKM in the germline V gene. With 5 bases removed from V and 7 bases from J, the gap between germline ends came to 14 bases. The CDR3 bases are TGTGCCAGCAGTCCCGGGTCCTATGGGACCCAGTACTTC. This translates into CASSPGSYGTQYF.

The chain carries TRBV4-2 and TRBJ1-1; D is unresolved. CDR1 and CDR2 (germline): LGHNA, YNFKEQ. This CDR3 region has 15 residues. V was trimmed by 2 bases and J by 4 bases, leaving 14 bases between them. This CDR3 is CASSQREGSGTEAFF. CDR3 coding DNA: TGTGCCAGCAGCCAAAGAGAAGGGTCGGGCACTGAAGCTTTCTTT.

The chain uses TRBV18 and TRBJ2-7; D gene ambiguous. In germline, CDR1 is KGHSH, CDR2 LQKENI. CDR3 size: 12 residues. Trimming cost V 6 bases and J 0 bases, with 6 bases left between them. Here the CDR3 reads CASSGSSYEQYF. CDR3 nucleotides: TGTGCCAGCTCGGGTAGCTCCTACGAGCAGTACTTC.

The chain recombines TRBV28 with TRBJ2-5; 7 nucleotides line up with TRBD1. The CDR3 contains 14 residues. Germline CDR1 MDHEN, CDR2 SYDVKM. Trimming at V came to 10 bases and at J to 5 bases, leaving 13 bases not matched to a gene. The CDR3, as DNA: TGTGCCACCCACCACGAAGGGGGCGGGGAGACCCAGTACTTC. It yields the protein CATHHEGGGETQYF.

This chain links TRBV6-5 with TRBJ2-7; no clear D. The CDR3 consists of 15 residues. Germline values: CDR1 MNHEY, CDR2 SVGAGI. V gave up 5 bases and J gave up 3 bases, with 17 bases separating them. The CDR3 sequence is CASSPTGSGNYEQYF. CDR3 in DNA: TGTGCCAGCAGTCCCACCGGGTCTGGGAACTACGAGCAGTACTTC.

V and J are TRBV10-3 and TRBJ2-7; D might be TRBD1 (5 bases). This CDR3 is built from 12 residues. V dropped 3 bases and J dropped 4 bases, with 7 bases sitting between them. Per germline, CDR1 ENHRY and CDR2 SYGVKD. DNA for the CDR3: TGTGCCATCAGTGACCAGGGATACGAGCAGTACTTC. Translating it yields CAISDQGYEQYF.

The chain carries TRBV10-3 and TRBJ1-5; the D gene is possibly TRBD1 (6 bases). Germline-derived CDR1 and CDR2 are ENHRY and SYGVKD. The CDR3 runs to 15 residues. Trimming shortened V by 4 bases and J by 3 bases, and 13 bases separated the two germline ends. The CDR3 DNA reads TGTGCCATCAGTGTGGACAGAGCGATCAATCAGCCCCAGCATTTT. Amino acid sequence: CAISVDRAINQPQHF.

The rearrangement links TRBV19 to TRBJ1-1; D may be TRBD1 (6 bases). Germline V CDR1 and CDR2: LNHDA, SQIVND (reference sequence). The CDR3 covers 14 residues. Trimming removed 6 bases at V and 2 bases at J, with 13 bases between. The CDR3 nucleotides are TGTGCCAGTAGGACGACAGGATCCAACACTGAAGCTTTCTTT. It encodes CASRTTGSNTEAFF.

This clone occurred once. This rearrangement joins TRBV14 to TRBJ1-4, with D unresolved. This CDR3 has 15 amino acids. The germline gives CDR1 SGHDN, CDR2 FVKESK. V was cut by 5 bases and J by 0 bases, with 10 bases left in between. The chain's CDR3 is CASSETRPTNEKLFF. CDR3 coding DNA: TGTGCCAGCAGCGAGACCAGGCCAACTAATGAAAAACTGTTTTTT. Full variable domain (remainder filled in from reference TRBV14 and TRBJ1-4): EAGVTQFPSHSVIEKGQTVTLRCDPISGHDNLYWYRRVMGKEIKFLLHFVKESKQDESGMPNNRFLAERTGGTYSTLKVQPAELEDSGVYFCASSETRPTNEKLFFGSGTQLSVL.

V gene TRBV3-1 (or the pseudogene TRBV3-2) combines with J gene TRBJ1-5; D remains unclear. Trimming took off 5 bases at V and 5 bases at J, with 13 bases between the two ends. The CDR3 spans 14 residues. Per the germline V gene, CDR1 is LGHDT and CDR2 is YNNKEL (reference sequence). The CDR3: CASSSRYQYQPQHF. In nucleotides, the CDR3 is TGTGCCAGCAGCTCCCGATATCAATATCAGCCCCAGCATTTT.

V is TRBV4-1 and J is TRBJ1-5, with D tentatively TRBD1 (5 bases). CDR3 size: 16 residues. V dropped 0 bases and J dropped 4 bases, with 13 bases sitting between them. The V gene's germline CDR1 is MGHRA and CDR2 YSYEKL. The CDR3 spells CASSQDVEKGNQPQHF. The CDR3 bases are TGCGCCAGCAGCCAAGATGTAGAAAAGGGGAATCAGCCCCAGCATTTT.

The chain couples TRBV19 to TRBJ2-1, with a tentative D call TRBD2 (5 bases). Germline CDR1 reads LNHDA; CDR2 reads SQIVND (reference sequence). V was pared by 6 bases and J by 4 bases, with 13 bases between. CDR3 length: 14 residues. As DNA, the CDR3 is TGTGCCAGTAGACCTGGTGAGGGTTACAATGAGCAGTTCTTC. It specifies CASRPGEGYNEQFF.

This chain uses TRBV7-9 with TRBJ1-1; D not certain. Per germline, CDR1 SEHNR and CDR2 FQNEAQ (reference sequence). Trimming cost V 6 bases and J 1 base, with 21 bases left between them. The CDR3 extends over 17 amino acids. CDR3 sequence: CASSTTASTIKNTEAFF. The CDR3 DNA reads TGTGCCAGCAGTACAACAGCAAGTACAATCAAGAACACTGAAGCTTTCTTT.

The chain is built from TRBV2 and TRBJ1-5; D remains unclear. The CDR3 consists of 13 residues. Per germline, CDR1 SNHLY and CDR2 FYNNEI. The V end was cut by 5 bases, the J end by 4 bases, with 9 bases between. The CDR3 spells CASSNSGNQPQHF. The CDR3 DNA follows: TGTGCCAGCAGTAATTCGGGAAATCAGCCCCAGCATTTT.

The chain joins TRBV6-5 to TRBJ1-4; D remains unclear. V lost 4 bases to trimming and J lost 8 bases, with 14 bases between them. This CDR3 has 14 amino acids. Germline CDR1 is MNHEY and CDR2 is SVGAGI. The CDR3 nucleotides read TGTGCCAGCAGTTCCCCGTCGGGTGGGGAAAAACTGTTTTTT. Protein product: CASSSPSGGEKLFF.

The chain employs TRBV2 and TRBJ1-2; 7 bases match TRBD1. The V gene's germline CDR1 is SNHLY and CDR2 FYNNEI. This CDR3 is built from 12 residues. With V trimmed by 7 bases and J by 8 bases, 7 bases remained unmatched. CDR3 sequence (DNA): TGTGCCAGCACCCAACAGGGGAGCGGCTACACCTTC. Residues: CASTQQGSGYTF.

The rearrangement links TRBV27 to TRBJ2-1; possible D gene TRBD1, 7 bases. The CDR3 sequence is 14 residues long. The germline V and J ends were trimmed by 5 bases and 10 bases, with 18 bases remaining between them. CDR1 is MNHEY and CDR2 is SMNVEV in the germline V gene (reference sequence). The CDR3 reads CASSPHPGGREQFF. Here the CDR3 DNA reads TGTGCCAGCAGTCCGCATCCAGGGGGGCGGGAGCAGTTCTTC.